This T cell receptor beta chain was sequenced for a study of siplizumab effects on memory and regulatory T cells. Study observations and caveats: Alloreactive sequences that could be traced to unstimulated CD4+ memory cells showed a significant reduction under siplizumab. Left unconfirmed was the suppressive function of proliferating Tregs from siplizumab cultures.

The table came from immunoSEQ multiplex PCR; TCRdb's copy has only in-frame clones and leaves some out. Counted here are around 6,700 clones, around three fifths occurring once; the ten biggest clones make up about 15%. This clone has only one observation. What it recognizes is unknown. The V end lost 11 bases, the J end lost 7 bases, and 6 bases lay between the germline ends. The germline CDR1 and CDR2 sequences are WNHNN and SYGVQD (reference sequence). This CDR3 has 9 residues. The receptor was derived from a human donor in good health. The material sequenced was effector memory CD8+ T cells sorted from blood. Noted subset: unstimulated CD8+ effector memory T cells. This chain links TRBV10-1 with TRBJ2-1; D uncertain. CDR3 sequence: CAGVNEQFF. Here the CDR3 DNA reads TGCGCCGGAGTGAATGAGCAGTTCTTC.